This T cell receptor beta chain was found in a study of neurological immune-mediated disorders. This clonotype was observed many times. Via MiXCR, TCRdb re-called the 5' RACE reads, giving one row per CDR3 protein. Of tens of thousands of distinct CDR3 sequences in the sample, approximately 4.2% were seen once. Trimming stripped 4 bases from V and 0 bases from J, with 15 bases between. The germline V gene encodes CDR1 SNHLY and CDR2 FYNNEI. There are 17 residues in the CDR3. This sequence originates from a man between 18 and 35 years old in good health. The sample was PBMCs. The rearrangement links TRBV2 to TRBJ1-4; D gene ambiguous. The CDR3 nucleotides read TGTGCCAGCAGTGGGGGTGGAGCGTTAGCAACTAATGAAAAACTGTTTTTT. Encoded protein: CASSGGGALATNEKLFF.